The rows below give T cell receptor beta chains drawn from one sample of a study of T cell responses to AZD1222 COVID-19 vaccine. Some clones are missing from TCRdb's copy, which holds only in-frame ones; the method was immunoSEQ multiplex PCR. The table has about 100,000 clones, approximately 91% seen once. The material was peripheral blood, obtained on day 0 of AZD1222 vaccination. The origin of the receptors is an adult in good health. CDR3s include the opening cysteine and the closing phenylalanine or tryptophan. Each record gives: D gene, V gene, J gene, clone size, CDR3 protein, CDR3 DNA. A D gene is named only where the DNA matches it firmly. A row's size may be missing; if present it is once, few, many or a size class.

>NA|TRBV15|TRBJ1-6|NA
CATSRVRVGNSPLHF
TGTGCCACCAGCAGAGTCCGCGTCGGGAATTCACCCCTCCACTTT
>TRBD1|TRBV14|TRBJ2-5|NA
CASSPRTGPRVTETQYF
TGTGCCAGCAGCCCGAGGACAGGGCCCAGGGTCACAGAGACCCAGTACTTC
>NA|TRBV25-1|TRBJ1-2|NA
CASSVTGAYGYTF
TGTGCCAGCAGTGTGACAGGAGCCTATGGCTACACCTTC
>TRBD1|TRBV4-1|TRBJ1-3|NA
CASSQRDSFSGNTIYF
TGCGCCAGCAGCCAGCGGGACAGCTTCTCTGGAAACACCATATATTTT
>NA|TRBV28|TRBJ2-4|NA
CASSIGLPGAKNIQYF
TGTGCCAGCAGCATAGGGCTCCCAGGGGCCAAAAACATTCAGTACTTC
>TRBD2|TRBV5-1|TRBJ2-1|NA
CASSSVLAGGPNEQFF
TGCGCCAGCAGCTCCGTACTAGCGGGAGGGCCTAATGAGCAGTTCTTC
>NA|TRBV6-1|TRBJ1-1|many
CASSEGSWAMGTEAFF
TGTGCCAGCAGTGAAGGGTCCTGGGCTATGGGCACTGAAGCTTTCTTT
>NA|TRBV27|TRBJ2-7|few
CASSFRPTFDEQYF
TGTGCCAGCAGTTTTCGCCCTACTTTTGACGAGCAGTACTTC
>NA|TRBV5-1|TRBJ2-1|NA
CASSLGLALNEQFF
TGCGCCAGCAGCTTGGGCCTAGCGTTGAATGAGCAGTTCTTC
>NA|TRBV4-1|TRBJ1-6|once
CASSQGDNQDSPLHF
TGCGCCAGCAGCCAAGGAGACAACCAGGATTCACCCCTCCACTTT
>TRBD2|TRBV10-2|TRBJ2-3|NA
CASSLTSGTDTQYF
TGCGCCAGCAGCCTGACTAGCGGCACAGATACGCAGTATTTT
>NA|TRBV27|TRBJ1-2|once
CASTPAPGYGYTF
TGTGCCAGCACCCCCGCGCCCGGCTATGGCTACACCTTC
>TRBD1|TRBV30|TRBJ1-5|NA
CAWSGTGDQPQHF
TGTGCCTGGAGTGGAACAGGGGATCAGCCCCAGCATTTT
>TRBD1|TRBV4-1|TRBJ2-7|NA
CASSRFTGAEQYF
TGCGCCAGCAGCCGCTTCACAGGGGCCGAGCAGTACTTC
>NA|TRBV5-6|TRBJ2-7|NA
CASSLRFRGDYEQYF
TGTGCCAGCAGCTTAAGGTTCAGGGGCGACTACGAGCAGTACTTC
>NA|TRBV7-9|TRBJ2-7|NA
CASSVAQSYEQYF
TGTGCCAGCAGCGTGGCACAGTCATACGAGCAGTACTTC
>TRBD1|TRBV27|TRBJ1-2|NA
CASSSGTGWSYTF
TGTGCCAGCAGTTCTGGGACAGGGTGGTCCTACACCTTC
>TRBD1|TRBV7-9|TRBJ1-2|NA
CASSLTGGEDYGYTF
TGTGCCAGCAGCTTAACAGGGGGCGAGGACTATGGCTACACCTTC
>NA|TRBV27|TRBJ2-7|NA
CASSRGDSYEQYF
TGTGCCAGCAGTAGGGGGGACTCCTACGAGCAGTACTTC
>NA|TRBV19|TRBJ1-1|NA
CASSSSRGTEAFF
TGTGCCAGTAGTAGTTCGAGGGGCACTGAAGCTTTCTTT
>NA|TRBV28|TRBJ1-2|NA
CASSDNTGHYGYTF
TGTGCCAGCAGTGATAACACAGGGCACTATGGCTACACCTTC
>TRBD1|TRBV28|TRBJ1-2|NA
CASQGARYGYTF
TGTGCCAGCCAGGGGGCGCGGTATGGCTACACCTTC
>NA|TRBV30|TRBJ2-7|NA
CALRRDRPYEQYF
TGTGCCTTGAGGAGGGACAGACCTTACGAGCAGTACTTC
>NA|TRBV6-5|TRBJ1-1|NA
CASSYGTEAFF
TGTGCCAGCAGTTACGGCACTGAAGCTTTCTTT
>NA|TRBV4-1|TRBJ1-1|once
CATRYAAGTEAFF
TGCGCCACCCGGTATGCTGCCGGCACTGAAGCTTTCTTT
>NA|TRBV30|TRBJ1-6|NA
CAWSVRGTNSPLHF
TGTGCCTGGAGTGTGAGGGGTACTAATTCACCCCTCCACTTT
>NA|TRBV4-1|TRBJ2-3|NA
CASSQGGLAPLRDTQYF
TGCGCCAGCAGCCAAGGAGGTCTAGCGCCTTTAAGGGATACGCAGTATTTT
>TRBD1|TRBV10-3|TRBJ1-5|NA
CAISAGGSDQPQHF
TGTGCCATCAGTGCAGGGGGGTCAGATCAGCCCCAGCATTTT
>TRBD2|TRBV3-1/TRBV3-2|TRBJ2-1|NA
CASSQSISGRIGFF
TGTGCCAGCAGCCAGAGCATTAGCGGGAGAATAGGGTTCTTC
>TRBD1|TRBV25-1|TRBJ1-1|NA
CASSVGQGAQAFF
TGTGCCAGCAGTGTCGGACAGGGGGCACAGGCTTTCTTT
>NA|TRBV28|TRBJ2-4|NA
CASSTTGTKTTLAKNIQYF
TGTGCCAGCAGTACCACCGGGACAAAGACTACACTAGCCAAAAACATTCAGTACTTC
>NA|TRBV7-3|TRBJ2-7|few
CASSPAGADYEQYF
TGTGCCAGCAGCCCCGCCGGAGCGGACTACGAGCAGTACTTC